The next 9 T cell receptor beta chains were all read from a single sample in a study of early T cells in non-severe SARS-CoV-2 infection. MiXCR was run by TCRdb on the 5' RACE reads, yielding one entry per CDR3 protein. The sample has around 58,000 distinct CDR3 sequences; about an eighth are singletons. The source material was whole blood. Every receptor here comes from an adult who was a healthcare worker with PCR-confirmed SARS-CoV-2 infection or an uninfected control (not recorded which).

This clonotype was recorded many times. This chain connects TRBV13 to TRBJ2-2; D may match TRBD1 or TRBD2 (5 bases each). With 3 bases removed from V and 4 bases from J, the gap between germline ends came to 9 bases. The germline gives CDR1 PRHDT, CDR2 FYEKMQ (reference sequence). CDR3 length equals 14 residues. CDR3 region: CASSFGTATGELFF. DNA for the CDR3: TGTGCCAGCAGCTTCGGGACCGCCACCGGGGAGCTGTTTTTT. The whole variable domain, filled in from reference TRBV13 and TRBJ2-2, reads AAGVIQSPRHLIKEKRETATLKCYPIPRHDTVYWYQQGPGQDPQFLISFYEKMQSDKGSIPDRFSAQQFSDYHSELNMSSLELGDSALYFCASSFGTATGELFFGEGSRLTVL.

This clonotype was seen a handful of times. The chain has TRBV3-1 and TRBJ1-2; D might be TRBD1 (5 bases). Germline CDR1 is LGHDT and CDR2 is YNNKEL (reference sequence). V was clipped by 4 bases and J by 0 bases, with 12 bases between them. This CDR3 is built from 15 residues. CDR3 DNA sequence: TGTGCCAGCAGCCCCAGGACAATAGCTAACTATGGCTACACCTTC. Translated: CASSPRTIANYGYTF.

The chain couples TRBV5-1 to TRBJ2-3; TRBD2 might be the D (7 bases). CDR3 length equals 14 residues. CDR1 is SGHRS, CDR2 YFSETQ, per germline. Trimming pared 6 bases from V and 4 bases from J, leaving 15 bases between. CDR3 bases: TGCGCCAGCACCAAAGGGGGGGCCGCAGATACGCAGTATTTT. Translating it yields CASTKGGAADTQYF. The full variable domain, in which reference TRBV5-1 and TRBJ2-3 provide the parts outside the CDR3, is KAGVTQTPRYLIKTRGQQVTLSCSPISGHRSVSWYQQTPGQGLQFLFEYFSETQRNKGNFPGRFSGRQFSNSRSEMNVSTLELGDSALYLCASTKGGAADTQYFGPGTRLTVL.

This clonotype came up many times. The gene calls are TRBV27 and TRBJ2-7; no firm D call. The CDR3 loop spans 15 amino acids. V was shortened by 4 bases and J by 2 bases, with 15 bases between the two germline ends. The germline gives CDR1 MNHEY, CDR2 SMNVEV (reference sequence). CDR3 sequence: CASSSLILPPYEQYF. CDR3 in DNA: TGTGCCAGCAGTTCCTTGATCCTCCCCCCCTACGAGCAGTACTTC.

There are a few counts of this clonotype. The CDR3 region has the DNA TGTGCCAGCAGCTTATGGGGGAGGGAGACCCAGTACTTC. It yields the protein CASSLWGRETQYF. The chain has TRBV7-2 and TRBJ2-5; a possible D gene is TRBD2 (6 bases). Germline V CDR1 and CDR2: SGHTA, FQGNSA. The CDR3 spans 13 residues. Trimming pared 2 bases from V and 5 bases from J, leaving 9 bases between. Filled out from reference TRBV7-2 and TRBJ2-5, the complete variable domain reads GAGVSQSPSNKVTEKGKDVELRCDPISGHTALYWYRQSLGQGLEFLIYFQGNSAPDKSGLPSDRFSAERTGGSVSTLTIQRTQQEDSAVYLCASSLWGRETQYFGPGTRLLVL.

The sample holds many counts of this clonotype. The chain recombines TRBV11-3 with TRBJ2-5; D is possibly TRBD1 (5 bases). Germline CDR1 and CDR2: SGHNT and YENEEA. V was cut by 1 base and J by 3 bases, with 12 bases left in between. This CDR3 is 15 amino acids long. For the CDR3, the DNA is TGTGCCAGCAGCTTAGCCTTCGACAGAGAAGAGACCCAGTACTTC. Protein: CASSLAFDREETQYF.

This clonotype showed up many times. This chain joins TRBV11-3 and TRBJ2-7; D is possibly TRBD2 (7 bases). V was trimmed by 4 bases and J by 5 bases, leaving 12 bases between them. Germline V lookup: CDR1 SGHNT, CDR2 YENEEA. This CDR3 contains 13 residues. In nucleotides, the CDR3 is TGTGCCAGCAGCTCGGGGGGCCCGGACGAGCAGTACTTC. Amino acid sequence: CASSSGGPDEQYF. Supplemented by reference TRBV11-3 and TRBJ2-7, the full variable domain reads EAGVVQSPRYKIIEKKQPVAFWCNPISGHNTLYWYLQNLGQGPELLIRYENEEAVDDSQLPKDRFSAERLKGVDSTLKIQPAELGDSAVYLCASSSGGPDEQYFGPGTRLTVT.

This clonotype was picked up a small number of times. The chain recombines TRBV5-6 with TRBJ2-1; 9 positions agree with TRBD1. The CDR3 is 16 residues long. The junction had 10 bases not matched to a gene; V was cut back by 4 bases and J by 5 bases. Germline V CDR1 and CDR2: SGHDT, YYEEEE. In nucleotides, the CDR3 is TGTGCCAGCAGCAGGACAGGGGTAAGGGAAGACAATGAGCAGTTCTTC. Protein sequence: CASSRTGVREDNEQFF.

This clonotype came up many times. The CDR3 is CAWSSGNSARTGAHYGYTF. Written as DNA, the CDR3 is TGTGCCTGGAGCTCCGGGAACTCCGCCCGGACAGGCGCCCACTATGGCTACACCTTC. This chain uses TRBV30 with TRBJ1-2; 7 positions match TRBD1. The length of the CDR3 is 19 residues. Germline CDR1 GTSNPN, CDR2 SVGIG (reference sequence). The V and J ends lost 3 bases and 3 bases, in that order; junction bases with no gene match: 22.